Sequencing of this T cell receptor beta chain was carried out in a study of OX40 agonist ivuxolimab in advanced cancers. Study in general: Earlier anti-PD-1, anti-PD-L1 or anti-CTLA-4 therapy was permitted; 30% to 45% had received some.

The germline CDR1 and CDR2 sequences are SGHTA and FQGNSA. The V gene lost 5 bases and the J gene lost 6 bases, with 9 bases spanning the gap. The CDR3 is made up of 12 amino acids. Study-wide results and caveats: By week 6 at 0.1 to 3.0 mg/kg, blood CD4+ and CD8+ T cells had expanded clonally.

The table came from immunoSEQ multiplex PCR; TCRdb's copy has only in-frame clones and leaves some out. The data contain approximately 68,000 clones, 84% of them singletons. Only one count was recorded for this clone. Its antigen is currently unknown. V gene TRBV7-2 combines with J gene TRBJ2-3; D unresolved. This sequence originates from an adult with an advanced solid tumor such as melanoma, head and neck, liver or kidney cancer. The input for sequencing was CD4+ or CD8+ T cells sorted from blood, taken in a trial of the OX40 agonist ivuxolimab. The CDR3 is CASSPNTDTQYF. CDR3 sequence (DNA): TGTGCCAGCAGCCCGAATACGGATACGCAGTATTTT.